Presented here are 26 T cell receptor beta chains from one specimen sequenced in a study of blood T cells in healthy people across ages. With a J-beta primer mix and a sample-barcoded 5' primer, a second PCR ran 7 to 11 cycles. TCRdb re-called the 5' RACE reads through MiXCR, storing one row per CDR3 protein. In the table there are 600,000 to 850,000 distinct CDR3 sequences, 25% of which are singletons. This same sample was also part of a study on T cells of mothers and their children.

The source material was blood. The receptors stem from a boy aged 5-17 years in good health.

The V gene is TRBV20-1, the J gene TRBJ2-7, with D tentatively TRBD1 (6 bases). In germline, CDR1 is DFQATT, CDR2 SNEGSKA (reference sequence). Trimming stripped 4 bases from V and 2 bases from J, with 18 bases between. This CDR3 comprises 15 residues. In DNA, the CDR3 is TGCAGTGCTACCGACCTGCGGACAGCCCCCTACGAGCAGTACTTC. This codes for CSATDLRTAPYEQYF.

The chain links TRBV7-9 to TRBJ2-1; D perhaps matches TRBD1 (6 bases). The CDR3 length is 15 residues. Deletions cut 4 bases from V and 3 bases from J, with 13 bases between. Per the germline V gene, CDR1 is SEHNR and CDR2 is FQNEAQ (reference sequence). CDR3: CASSSQGTRYNEQFF. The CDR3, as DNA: TGTGCCAGCAGCTCTCAGGGGACACGCTACAATGAGCAGTTCTTC.

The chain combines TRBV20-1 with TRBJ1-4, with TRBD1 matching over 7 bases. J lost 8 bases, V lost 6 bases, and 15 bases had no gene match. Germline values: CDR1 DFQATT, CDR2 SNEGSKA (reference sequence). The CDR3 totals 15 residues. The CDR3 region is CSAREGGGPGEKLFF. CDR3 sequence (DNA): TGCAGTGCCAGGGAAGGGGGCGGTCCCGGGGAAAAACTGTTTTTT.

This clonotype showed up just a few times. CDR3 nucleotides: TGTGCCAGCAGCCAAGATAAGGGGAGAGAGTATGAAAAACTGTTTTTT. This gives the protein CASSQDKGREYEKLFF. The chain links TRBV3-1 to TRBJ1-4; D perhaps matches TRBD1 (5 bases). The CDR3 length is 16 residues. V was shortened by 0 bases and J by 6 bases, with 14 bases between the two germline ends. Germline V gives CDR1 LGHDT, CDR2 YNNKEL (reference sequence).

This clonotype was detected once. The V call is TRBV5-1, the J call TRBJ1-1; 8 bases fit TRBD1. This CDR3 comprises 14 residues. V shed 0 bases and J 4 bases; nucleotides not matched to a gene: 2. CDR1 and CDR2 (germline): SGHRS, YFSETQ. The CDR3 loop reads CASSLETGGTEAFF. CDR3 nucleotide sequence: TGCGCCAGCAGCTTGGAAACAGGGGGCACTGAAGCTTTCTTT.

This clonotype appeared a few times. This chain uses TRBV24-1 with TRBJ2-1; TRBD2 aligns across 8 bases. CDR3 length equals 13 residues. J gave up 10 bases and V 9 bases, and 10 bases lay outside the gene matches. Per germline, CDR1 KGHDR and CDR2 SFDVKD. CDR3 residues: CATRGAGGKEQFF. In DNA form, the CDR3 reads TGTGCCACCCGGGGGGCGGGGGGCAAGGAGCAGTTCTTC.

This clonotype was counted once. Here the CDR3 reads CASTDSTSGGHGDTQYF. The DNA for the CDR3 is TGTGCCAGCACCGATTCGACTAGCGGGGGCCATGGGGATACGCAGTATTTT. The rearrangement uses TRBV12-3 or TRBV12-4 and TRBJ2-3; 12 bases map to TRBD2. The V gene end was trimmed by 7 bases and the J gene end by 6 bases; junction bases not matched to a gene: 14. The CDR3 totals 17 residues.

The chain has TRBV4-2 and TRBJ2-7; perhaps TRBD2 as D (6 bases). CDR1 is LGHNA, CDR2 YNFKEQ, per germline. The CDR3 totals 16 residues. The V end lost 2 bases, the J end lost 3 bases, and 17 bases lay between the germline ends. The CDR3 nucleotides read TGTGCCAGCAGCCAAAACAGGAGGGGCGAAGGCTACGAGCAGTACTTC. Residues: CASSQNRRGEGYEQYF.

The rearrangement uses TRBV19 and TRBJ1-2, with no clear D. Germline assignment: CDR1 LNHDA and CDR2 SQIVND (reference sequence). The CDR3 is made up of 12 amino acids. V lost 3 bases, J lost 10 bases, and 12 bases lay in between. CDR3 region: CASSMPPRTYTF. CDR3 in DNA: TGTGCCAGTAGTATGCCCCCGAGGACCTACACCTTC.

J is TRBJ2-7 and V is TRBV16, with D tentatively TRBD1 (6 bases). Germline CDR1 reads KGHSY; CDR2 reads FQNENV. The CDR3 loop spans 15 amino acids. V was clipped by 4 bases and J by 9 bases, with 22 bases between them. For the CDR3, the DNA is TGTGCCAGCAGCCCCCACGAGACAGGCCTCAGGGGGCAGTACTTC. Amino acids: CASSPHETGLRGQYF.

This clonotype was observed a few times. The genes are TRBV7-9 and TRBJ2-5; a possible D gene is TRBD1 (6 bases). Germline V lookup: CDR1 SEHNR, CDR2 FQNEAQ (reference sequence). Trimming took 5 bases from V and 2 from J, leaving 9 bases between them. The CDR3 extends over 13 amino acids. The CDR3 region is CASSIGGQETQYF. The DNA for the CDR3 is TGTGCCAGCAGCATAGGGGGACAAGAGACCCAGTACTTC. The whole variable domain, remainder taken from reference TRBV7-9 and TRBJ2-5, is DTGVSQNPRHKITKRGQNVTFRCDPISEHNRLYWYRQTLGQGPEFLTYFQNEAQLEKSRLLSDRFSAERPKGSFSTLEIQRTEQGDSAMYLCASSIGGQETQYFGPGTRLLVL.

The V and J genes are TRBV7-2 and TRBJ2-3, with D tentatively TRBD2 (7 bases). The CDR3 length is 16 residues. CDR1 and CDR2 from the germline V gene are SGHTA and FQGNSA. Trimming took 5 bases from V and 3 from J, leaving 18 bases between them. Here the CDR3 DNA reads TGTGCCAGCAGCGCCCGGGGGGCGGACGGAACAGATACGCAGTATTTT. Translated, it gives CASSARGADGTDTQYF.

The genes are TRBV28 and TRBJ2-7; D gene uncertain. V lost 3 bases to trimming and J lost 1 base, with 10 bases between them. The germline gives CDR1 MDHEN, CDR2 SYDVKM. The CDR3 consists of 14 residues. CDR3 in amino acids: CASSFASVSYEQYF. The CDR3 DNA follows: TGTGCCAGCAGTTTCGCGTCGGTTTCCTACGAGCAGTACTTC.

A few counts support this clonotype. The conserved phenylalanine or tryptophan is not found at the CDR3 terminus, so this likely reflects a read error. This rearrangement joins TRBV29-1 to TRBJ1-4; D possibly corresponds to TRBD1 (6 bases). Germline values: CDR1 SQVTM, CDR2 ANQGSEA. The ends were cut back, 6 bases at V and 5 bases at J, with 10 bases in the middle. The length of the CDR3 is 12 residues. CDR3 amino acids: CSVYGTNEKLFL. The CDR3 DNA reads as TGCAGCGTCTACGGGACAAATGAAAAACTGTTTCTT.

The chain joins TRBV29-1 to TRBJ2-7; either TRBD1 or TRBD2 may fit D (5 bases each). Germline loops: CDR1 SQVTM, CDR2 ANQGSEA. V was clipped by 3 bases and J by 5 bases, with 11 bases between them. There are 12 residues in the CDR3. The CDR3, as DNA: TGCAGCGTTGAGTGGGGGAGTGACGAGCAGTACTTC. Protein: CSVEWGSDEQYF.

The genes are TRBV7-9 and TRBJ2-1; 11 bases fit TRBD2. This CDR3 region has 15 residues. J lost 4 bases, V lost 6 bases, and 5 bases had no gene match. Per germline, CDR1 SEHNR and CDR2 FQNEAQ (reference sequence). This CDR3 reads CASRSPSGGYNEQFF. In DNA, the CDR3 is TGTGCCAGCAGGTCTCCTAGCGGGGGGTACAATGAGCAGTTCTTC.

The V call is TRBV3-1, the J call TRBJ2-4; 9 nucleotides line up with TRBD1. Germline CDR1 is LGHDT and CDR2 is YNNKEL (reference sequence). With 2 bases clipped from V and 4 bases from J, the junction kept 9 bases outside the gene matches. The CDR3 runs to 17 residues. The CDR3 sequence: CASSQSRGTGIKNIQYF. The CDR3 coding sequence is TGTGCCAGCAGCCAAAGTAGGGGGACAGGGATTAAAAACATTCAGTACTTC.

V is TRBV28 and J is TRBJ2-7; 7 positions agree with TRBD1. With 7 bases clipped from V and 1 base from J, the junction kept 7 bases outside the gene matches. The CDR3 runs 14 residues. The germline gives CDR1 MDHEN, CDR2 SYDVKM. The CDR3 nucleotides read TGTGCCAGCAAGCCCACAGGGGAGTCCTACGAGCAGTACTTC. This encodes CASKPTGESYEQYF.

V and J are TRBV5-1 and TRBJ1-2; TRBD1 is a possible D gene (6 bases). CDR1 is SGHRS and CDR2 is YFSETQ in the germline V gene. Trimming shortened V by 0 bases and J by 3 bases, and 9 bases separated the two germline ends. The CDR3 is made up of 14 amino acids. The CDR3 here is CASSLGQDYYGYTF. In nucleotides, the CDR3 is TGCGCCAGCAGCTTGGGACAGGACTACTATGGCTACACCTTC. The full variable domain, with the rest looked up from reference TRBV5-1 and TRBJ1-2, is KAGVTQTPRYLIKTRGQQVTLSCSPISGHRSVSWYQQTPGQGLQFLFEYFSETQRNKGNFPGRFSGRQFSNSRSEMNVSTLELGDSALYLCASSLGQDYYGYTFGSGTRLTVV.

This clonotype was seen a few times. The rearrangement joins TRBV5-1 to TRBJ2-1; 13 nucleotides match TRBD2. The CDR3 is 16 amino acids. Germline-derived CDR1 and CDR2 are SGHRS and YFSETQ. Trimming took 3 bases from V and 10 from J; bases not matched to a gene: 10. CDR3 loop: CASSSGTSGISREQFF. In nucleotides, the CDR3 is TGCGCCAGCAGCTCGGGGACTAGCGGGATATCAAGGGAGCAGTTCTTC.

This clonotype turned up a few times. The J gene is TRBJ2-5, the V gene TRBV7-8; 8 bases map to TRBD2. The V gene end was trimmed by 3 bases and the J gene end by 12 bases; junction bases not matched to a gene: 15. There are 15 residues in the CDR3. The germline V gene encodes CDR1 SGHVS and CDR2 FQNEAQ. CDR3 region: CASSLYDDKPGLEYF. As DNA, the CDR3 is TGTGCCAGCAGCTTGTACGACGATAAACCGGGACTAGAGTACTTC.

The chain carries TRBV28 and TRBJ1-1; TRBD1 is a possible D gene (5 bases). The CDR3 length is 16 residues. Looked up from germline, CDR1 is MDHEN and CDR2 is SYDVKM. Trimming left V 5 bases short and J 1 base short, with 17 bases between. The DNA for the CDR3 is TGTGCCAGCAGTCCAGCCTGGGGGAGGCAGAACACTGAAGCTTTCTTT. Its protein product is CASSPAWGRQNTEAFF.

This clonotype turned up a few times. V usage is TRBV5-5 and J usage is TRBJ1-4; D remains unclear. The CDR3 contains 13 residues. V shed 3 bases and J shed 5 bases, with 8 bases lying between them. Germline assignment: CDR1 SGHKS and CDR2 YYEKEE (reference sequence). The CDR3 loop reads CASSSTENEKLFF. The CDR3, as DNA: TGTGCCAGCAGCTCGACTGAGAATGAAAAACTGTTTTTT.

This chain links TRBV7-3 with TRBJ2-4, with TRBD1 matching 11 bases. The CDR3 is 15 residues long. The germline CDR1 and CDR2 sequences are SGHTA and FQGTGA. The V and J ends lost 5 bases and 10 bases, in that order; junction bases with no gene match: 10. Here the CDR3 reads CASSPTGTGGNIQYF. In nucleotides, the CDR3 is TGTGCCAGCAGCCCGACCGGGACAGGGGGAAATATTCAGTACTTC.

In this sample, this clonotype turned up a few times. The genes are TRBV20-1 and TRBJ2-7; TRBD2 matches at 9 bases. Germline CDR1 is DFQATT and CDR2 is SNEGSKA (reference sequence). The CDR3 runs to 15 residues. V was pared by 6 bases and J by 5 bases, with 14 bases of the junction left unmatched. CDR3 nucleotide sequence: TGCAGTGCCCGACCGACTAGCGGACAGCGTAACGAGCAGTACTTC. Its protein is CSARPTSGQRNEQYF.

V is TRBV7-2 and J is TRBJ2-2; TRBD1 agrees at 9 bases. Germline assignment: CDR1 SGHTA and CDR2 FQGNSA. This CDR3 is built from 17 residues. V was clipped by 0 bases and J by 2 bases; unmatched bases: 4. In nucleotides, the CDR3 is TGTGCCAGCAGCTTAGCGGGACAGGGCCTAAACACCGGGGAGCTGTTTTTT. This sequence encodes CASSLAGQGLNTGELFF.